This TCR beta chain was identified during a study of beta chain features in type 1 diabetes. In its sample, this clone was seen a few times. Expressed TCRB transcripts were sequenced because the entire RNA isolate underwent reverse transcription. Assay used: immunoSEQ multiplex PCR; TCRdb lists only in-frame clones, some missing. The data show approximately 170,000 clones, with over 7.5% seen just once and roughly 2.5% held by the top ten. The CDR3 length is 15 residues. Germline V gene lookup returns CDR1 SGHTA and CDR2 FQGTGA. V lost 1 base to trimming and J lost 1 base; unmatched junction nucleotides: 3.

The genes are TRBV7-3 and TRBJ2-5; 7 bases agree with TRBD1. The clonotype comes from a woman aged 18-29 years in good health. Sequenced material: central memory CD4+ T cells from blood. CDR3: CASSLMGQPQETQYF. The CDR3 bases are TGTGCCAGCAGCTTAATGGGACAGCCCCAAGAGACCCAGTACTTC.